This TCR beta chain came from a study of blood T cell repertoires in COVID-19 (TCRdb year 2020). Broadly, across the study: Samples covering the acute and convalescent phases of COVID-19 were provided by collaborators in the United States, Italy and Spain. The sample metadata nearly always contained a de-identified subject ID, COVID-19 status, age in years and sex. The repertoires were released in a freely available public database intended as a resource for research on the immune response to SARS-CoV-2. The prospective study material was composed of cDNA or gDNA derived from T cells, B-cell-depleted T cells, or PBMCs. HLA class I and class II types, where available, came from metadata supplied by the sample provider rather than from assay-based typing. The samples were drawn from two sources: the first 160 participants of the ongoing ImmuneRACE study, and 1,000 to 1,500 subjects contributed by 6 global collaborators. Subjects who had been exposed to COVID-19, were actively infected with it, or had recovered from it provided the deeply sampled blood TCRbeta repertoires that made up the dataset.

V is shortened by 4 bases, J by 1 base, and the region joining them spans 13 bases. The CDR3 runs 15 amino acids, cysteine and phenylalanine included. Only CDR3 DNA remains: 45 bases, in frame from the first base. For CDR1 and CDR2, the germline V gene lists KGHSH and LQKENI. The immunoSEQ Assay, a bias-controlled multiplex PCR, was used to amplify TCRbeta CDR3 regions from genomic DNA. The authors' pipeline ran thus. The number of nucleated cells in each sample was estimated by amplification of reference gene primers within the assay. To quantify the absolute abundance of each unique TCRbeta CDR3 rearrangement, sequence reads were collapsed and filtered. For each sample, productive Simpson clonality was calculated as the square root of Simpson's diversity index over productive rearrangements. TCRdb obtained this table from immuneACCESS and retained in-frame rearrangements with V and J assigned. These tables miss some clones; where compared with another copy, unresolved V genes account for less than half of the shortfall, and the remainder is unexplained. That table gives V, J and clone size, and the DNA gave D and trimming. This sample holds approximately 220,000 clones; roughly 80% were observed only once. The top ten clonotypes cover about 4.8% of the sample.

About this clone itself: This receptor's antigen is unknown. Within one base of it there is no much larger clone, and no base qualities were kept.

Whole blood was collected in K2EDTA tubes by collaborating institutions according to the institutions' own protocols. For TCRbeta analysis, collaborators shipped samples in one of three forms: frozen whole blood, isolated PBMCs, or DNA extracted from either of those sample types. Findings and caveats that apply to the study as a whole: Clinical and demographic metadata were provided uncurated, with the amount varying by source and participant.

Sequencing used peripheral blood. The clonotype was recovered from a woman in her 70s with acute or convalescent COVID-19. The chain is encoded by TRBV18 joined to TRBJ1-1; the D region possibly corresponds to TRBD1 (5 bases align). For the CDR3, the sequence is CASSQSGIRNTEAFF. The nucleotide sequence is TGTGCCAGCTCACAATCAGGGATAAGGAACACTGAAGCTTTCTTT. With the rest looked up from the reference TRBV18 and TRBJ1-1 genes rather than sequenced, the full variable domain is NAGVMQNPRHLVRRRGQEARLRCSPMKGHSHVYWYRQLPEEGLKFMVYLQKENIIDESGMPKERFSAEFPKEGPSILRIQQVVRGDSAAYFCASSQSGIRNTEAFFGQGTRLTVV.